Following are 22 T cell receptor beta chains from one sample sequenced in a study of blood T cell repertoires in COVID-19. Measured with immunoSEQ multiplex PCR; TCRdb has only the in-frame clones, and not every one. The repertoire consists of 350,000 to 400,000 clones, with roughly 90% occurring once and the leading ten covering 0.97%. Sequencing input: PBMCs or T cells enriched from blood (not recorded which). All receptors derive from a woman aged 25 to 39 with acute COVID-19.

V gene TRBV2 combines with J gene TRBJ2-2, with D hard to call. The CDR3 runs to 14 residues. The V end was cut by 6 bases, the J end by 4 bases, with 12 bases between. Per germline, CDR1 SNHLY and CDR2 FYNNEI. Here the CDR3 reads CASRAISGTGELFF. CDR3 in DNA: TGTGCCAGCAGGGCTATCTCGGGCACCGGGGAGCTGTTTTTT.

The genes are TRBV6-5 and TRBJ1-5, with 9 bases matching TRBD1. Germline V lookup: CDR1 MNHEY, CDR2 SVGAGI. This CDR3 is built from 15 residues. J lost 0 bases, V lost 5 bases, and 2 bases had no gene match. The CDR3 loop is CASSPTGGSNQPQHF. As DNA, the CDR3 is TGTGCCAGCAGTCCGACAGGGGGTAGCAATCAGCCCCAGCATTTT.

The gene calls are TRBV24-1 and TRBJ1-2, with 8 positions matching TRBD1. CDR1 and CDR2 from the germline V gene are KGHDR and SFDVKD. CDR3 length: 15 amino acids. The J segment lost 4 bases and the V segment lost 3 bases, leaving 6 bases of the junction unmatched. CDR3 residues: CATSDVDRGGYGYTF. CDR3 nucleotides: TGTGCCACCAGTGATGTTGACAGGGGAGGCTATGGCTACACCTTC.

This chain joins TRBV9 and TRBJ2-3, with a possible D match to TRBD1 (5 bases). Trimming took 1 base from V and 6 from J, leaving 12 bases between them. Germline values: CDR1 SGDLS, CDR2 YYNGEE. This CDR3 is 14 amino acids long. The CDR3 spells CASSVLAGKDTQYF. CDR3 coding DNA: TGTGCCAGCAGCGTACTGGCAGGGAAGGATACGCAGTATTTT. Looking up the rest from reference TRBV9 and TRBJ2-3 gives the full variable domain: DSGVTQTPKHLITATGQRVTLRCSPRSGDLSVYWYQQSLDQGLQFLIQYYNGEERAKGNILERFSAQQFPDLHSELNLSSLELGDSALYFCASSVLAGKDTQYFGPGTRLTVL.

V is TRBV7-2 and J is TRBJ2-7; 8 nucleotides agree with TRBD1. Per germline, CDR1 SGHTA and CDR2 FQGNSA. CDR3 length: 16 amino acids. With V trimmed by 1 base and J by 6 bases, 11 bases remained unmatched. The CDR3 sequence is CASSLGGRTGRREQYF. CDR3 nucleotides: TGTGCCAGCAGCTTAGGGGGGCGGACAGGGCGTCGCGAGCAGTACTTC.

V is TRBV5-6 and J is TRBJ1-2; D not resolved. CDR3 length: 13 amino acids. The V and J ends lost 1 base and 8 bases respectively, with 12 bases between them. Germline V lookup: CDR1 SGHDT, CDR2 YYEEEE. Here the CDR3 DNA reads TGTGCCAGCAGCTTGAGAACGGGGAGAGGCTACACCTTC. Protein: CASSLRTGRGYTF. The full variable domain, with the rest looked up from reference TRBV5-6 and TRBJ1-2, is DAGVTQSPTHLIKTRGQQVTLRCSPKSGHDTVSWYQQALGQGPQFIFQYYEEEERQRGNFPDRFSGHQFPNYSSELNVNALLLGDSALYLCASSLRTGRGYTFGSGTRLTVV.

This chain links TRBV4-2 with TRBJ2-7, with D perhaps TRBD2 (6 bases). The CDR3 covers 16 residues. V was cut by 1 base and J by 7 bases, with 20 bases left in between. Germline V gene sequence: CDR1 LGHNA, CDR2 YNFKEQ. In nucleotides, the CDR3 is TGTGCCAGCAGCCAAGGACCCCGACTAGAAGTGAGGGAGCAGTACTTC. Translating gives CASSQGPRLEVREQYF.

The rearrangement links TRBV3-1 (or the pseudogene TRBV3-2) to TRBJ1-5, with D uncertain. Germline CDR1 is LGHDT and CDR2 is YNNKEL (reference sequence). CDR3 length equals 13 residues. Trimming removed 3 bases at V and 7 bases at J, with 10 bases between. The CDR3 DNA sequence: TGTGCCAGCAGCCAGGACTCGGGGCAGCCCCAGCATTTT. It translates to CASSQDSGQPQHF.

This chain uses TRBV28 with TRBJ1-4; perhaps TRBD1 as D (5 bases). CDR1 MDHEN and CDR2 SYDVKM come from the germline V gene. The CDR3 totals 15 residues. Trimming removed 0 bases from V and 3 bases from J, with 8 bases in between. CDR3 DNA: TGTGCCAGCAGTTTATGGAGCAGGGCTAATGAAAAACTGTTTTTT. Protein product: CASSLWSRANEKLFF.

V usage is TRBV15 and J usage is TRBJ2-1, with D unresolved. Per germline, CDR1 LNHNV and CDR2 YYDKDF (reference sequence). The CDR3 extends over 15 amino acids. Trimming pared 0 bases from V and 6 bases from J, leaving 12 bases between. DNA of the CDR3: TGTGCCACCAGCAGAGATCCTAGGCCGAGCAATGAGCAGTTCTTC. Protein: CATSRDPRPSNEQFF.

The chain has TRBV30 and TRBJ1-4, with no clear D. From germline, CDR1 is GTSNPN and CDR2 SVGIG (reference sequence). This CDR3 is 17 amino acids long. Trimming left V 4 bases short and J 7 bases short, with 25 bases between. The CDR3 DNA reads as TGTGCCTGGAAGCCCCCCGGGAACCCGGCGCGAGGTGAAAAACTGTTTTTT. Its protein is CAWKPPGNPARGEKLFF.

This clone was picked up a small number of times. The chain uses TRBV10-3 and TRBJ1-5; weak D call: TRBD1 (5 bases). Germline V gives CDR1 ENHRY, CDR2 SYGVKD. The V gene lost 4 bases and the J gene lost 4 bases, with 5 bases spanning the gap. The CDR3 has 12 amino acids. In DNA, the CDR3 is TGTGCCATCAGTGGGACAAATCAGCCCCAGCATTTT. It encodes CAISGTNQPQHF.

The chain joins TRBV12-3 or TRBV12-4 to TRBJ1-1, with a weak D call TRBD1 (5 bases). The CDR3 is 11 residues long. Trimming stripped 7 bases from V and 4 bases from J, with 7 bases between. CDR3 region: CASIQGTEAFF. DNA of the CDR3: TGTGCCAGCATCCAGGGCACTGAAGCTTTCTTT.

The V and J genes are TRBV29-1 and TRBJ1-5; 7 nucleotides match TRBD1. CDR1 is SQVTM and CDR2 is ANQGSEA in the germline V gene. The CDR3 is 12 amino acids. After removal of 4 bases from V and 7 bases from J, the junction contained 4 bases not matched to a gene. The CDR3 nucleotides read TGCAGCGTTGGGACAGGCATGCAGCCCCAGCATTTT. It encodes CSVGTGMQPQHF.

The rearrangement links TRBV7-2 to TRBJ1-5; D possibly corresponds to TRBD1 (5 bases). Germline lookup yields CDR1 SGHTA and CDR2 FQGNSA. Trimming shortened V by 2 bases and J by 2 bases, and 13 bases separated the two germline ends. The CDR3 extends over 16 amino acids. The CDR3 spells CASSLQEGMGNQPQHF. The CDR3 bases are TGTGCCAGCAGCTTACAGGAGGGGATGGGCAATCAGCCCCAGCATTTT.

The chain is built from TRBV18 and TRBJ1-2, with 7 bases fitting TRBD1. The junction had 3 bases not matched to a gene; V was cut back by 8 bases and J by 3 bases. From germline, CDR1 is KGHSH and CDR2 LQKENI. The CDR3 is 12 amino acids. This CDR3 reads CASRGPDYGYTF. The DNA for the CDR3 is TGTGCCAGCAGGGGGCCGGACTATGGCTACACCTTC.

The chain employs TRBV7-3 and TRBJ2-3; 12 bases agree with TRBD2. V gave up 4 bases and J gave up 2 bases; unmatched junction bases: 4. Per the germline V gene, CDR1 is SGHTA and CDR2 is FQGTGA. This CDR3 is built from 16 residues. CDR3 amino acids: CASSSGLAGTTDTQYF. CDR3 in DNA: TGTGCCAGCAGCTCTGGACTAGCGGGGACCACAGATACGCAGTATTTT.

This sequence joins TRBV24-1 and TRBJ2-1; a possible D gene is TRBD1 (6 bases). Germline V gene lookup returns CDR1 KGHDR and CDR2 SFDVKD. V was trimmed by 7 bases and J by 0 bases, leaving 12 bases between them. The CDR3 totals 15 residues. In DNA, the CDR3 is TGTGCCACCAGAGGGGGAAAGAGCTCCTACAATGAGCAGTTCTTC. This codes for CATRGGKSSYNEQFF.

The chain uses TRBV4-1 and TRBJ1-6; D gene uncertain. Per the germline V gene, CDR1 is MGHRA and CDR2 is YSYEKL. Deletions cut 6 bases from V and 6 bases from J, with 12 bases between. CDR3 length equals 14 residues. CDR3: CASSPGEFNSPLHF. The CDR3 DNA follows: TGCGCCAGCAGTCCCGGGGAGTTTAATTCACCCCTCCACTTT.

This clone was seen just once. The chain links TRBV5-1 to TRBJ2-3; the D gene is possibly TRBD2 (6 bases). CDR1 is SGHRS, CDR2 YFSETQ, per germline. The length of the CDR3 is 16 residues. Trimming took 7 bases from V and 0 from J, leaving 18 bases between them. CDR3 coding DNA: TGCGCCAGCCGCGCCGGGAGCGGATTCAGCACAGATACGCAGTATTTT. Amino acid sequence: CASRAGSGFSTDTQYF.

The CDR3 nucleotides read TGTGCCAGCAGTGAAGCCCGGACAGGGGTCGGTACTGAAGCTTTCTTT. Amino acid sequence: CASSEARTGVGTEAFF. J is TRBJ1-1 and V is TRBV2; 9 nucleotides align to TRBD1. With V trimmed by 0 bases and J by 5 bases, 7 bases remained unmatched. The germline gives CDR1 SNHLY, CDR2 FYNNEI. This CDR3 is 16 amino acids long.

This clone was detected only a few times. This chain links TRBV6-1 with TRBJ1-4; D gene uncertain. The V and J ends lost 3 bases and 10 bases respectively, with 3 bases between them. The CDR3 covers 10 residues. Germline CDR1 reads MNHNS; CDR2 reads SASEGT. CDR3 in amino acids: CASSDGKLFF. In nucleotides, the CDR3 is TGTGCCAGCAGTGACGGAAAACTGTTTTTT.